Below, 2 T cell receptor beta chains from the same sample are listed, as sequenced in a study of blood T cell repertoires in COVID-19. Clones were read by immunoSEQ multiplex PCR, and TCRdb kept only the in-frame ones, dropping some. Among under 250,000 clones, 92% were seen once, and the ten largest hold around 0.84%. Sequenced input: peripheral blood. These receptors all stem from a man aged 55 to 70 with COVID-19, enrolled during active disease.

The chain is built from TRBV2 and TRBJ2-1, with 13 bases identical to TRBD2. CDR1 is SNHLY and CDR2 is FYNNEI in the germline V gene. The CDR3 consists of 20 residues. The junction had 8 bases not matched to a gene; V was cut back by 0 bases and J by 0 bases. The CDR3 spells CASSEAGGLAGRSSYNEQFF. The CDR3 DNA is TGTGCCAGCAGTGAAGCGGGGGGACTAGCGGGGCGAAGCTCCTACAATGAGCAGTTCTTC.

The genes are TRBV7-9 and TRBJ1-3, with TRBD1 matching over 7 bases. The germline gives CDR1 SEHNR, CDR2 FQNEAQ (reference sequence). V was clipped by 10 bases and J by 1 base; unmatched bases: 7. CDR3 length equals 14 residues. The CDR3 DNA is TGTGCCATTCCCCAGGGGGGATCTGGAAACACCATATATTTT. This gives the protein CAIPQGGSGNTIYF.